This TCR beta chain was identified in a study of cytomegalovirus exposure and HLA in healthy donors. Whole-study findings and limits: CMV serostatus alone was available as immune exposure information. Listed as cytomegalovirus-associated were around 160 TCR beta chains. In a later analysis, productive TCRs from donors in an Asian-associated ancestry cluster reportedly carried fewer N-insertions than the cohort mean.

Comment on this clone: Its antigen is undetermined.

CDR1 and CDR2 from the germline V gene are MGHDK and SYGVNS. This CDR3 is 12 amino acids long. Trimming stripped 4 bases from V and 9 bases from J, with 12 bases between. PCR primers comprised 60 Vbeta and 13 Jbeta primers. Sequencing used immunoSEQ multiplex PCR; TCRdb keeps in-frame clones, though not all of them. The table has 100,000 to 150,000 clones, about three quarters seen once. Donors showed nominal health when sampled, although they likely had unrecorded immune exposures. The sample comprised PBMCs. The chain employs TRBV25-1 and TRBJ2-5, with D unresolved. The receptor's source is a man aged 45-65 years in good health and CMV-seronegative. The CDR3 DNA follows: TGTGCCAGCAGTGTGGGCACTGTGGCCCAGTACTTC. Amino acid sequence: CASSVGTVAQYF.